This passage covers 29 T cell receptor beta chains from one sample sequenced in a study of T cells after posttransplantation cyclophosphamide. Profiled with immunoSEQ multiplex PCR; TCRdb holds only in-frame clones, not every one. The sample has about 420 clones; approximately 89% are singletons. Sequenced: CD8+ T cells sorted from bone marrow. The origin of the receptors is a man in his fifties.

Here the CDR3 DNA reads TGTGCCAGTAGTTATGGTGGCCTCACAGATACGCAGTATTTT. Protein: CASSYGGLTDTQYF. The V gene is TRBV19, the J gene TRBJ2-3; D unresolved. The CDR3 is 14 residues long. Germline V lookup: CDR1 LNHDA, CDR2 SQIVND (reference sequence). V was trimmed by 5 bases and J by 2 bases, leaving 11 bases between them.

This clone has just one count. The J gene is TRBJ2-7, the V gene TRBV11-2; TRBD2 might be the D (6 bases). V lost 3 bases to trimming and J lost 3 bases, with 15 bases between them. The V gene's germline CDR1 is SGHAT and CDR2 FQNNGV. The CDR3 sequence is 15 residues long. CDR3 bases: TGTGCCAGCAGCTTTGGGACTTCACTTCTCTACGAGCAGTACTTC. Protein sequence: CASSFGTSLLYEQYF.

In its sample, this clone was seen a few times. The V and J genes are TRBV2 and TRBJ2-1, with TRBD2 identical over 10 bases. V shed 6 bases and J 2 bases; nucleotides not matched to a gene: 4. The CDR3 totals 15 residues. Germline V gene data show CDR1 as SNHLY and CDR2 as FYNNEI. For the CDR3, the DNA is TGTGCCAGCAGCGCGGGACTAGCGACCTACAATGAGCAGTTCTTC. It translates to CASSAGLATYNEQFF.

This clone has only a few counts. The chain employs TRBV6-4 and TRBJ1-2; 7 bases align to TRBD1. The germline V gene has CDR1 MRHNA and CDR2 SNTAGT. The CDR3 covers 14 residues. The junction had 10 bases not matched to a gene; V was cut back by 5 bases and J by 7 bases. The CDR3 region is CASSPGQDSTGYTF. CDR3 coding DNA: TGTGCCAGCAGTCCTGGACAGGACTCGACTGGCTACACCTTC.

The chain couples TRBV6-5 to TRBJ2-7; 10 bases align to TRBD1. Germline V CDR1 and CDR2: MNHEY, SVGAGI. The V and J ends lost 7 bases and 4 bases, in that order; junction bases with no gene match: 4. The CDR3 is 13 amino acids. The CDR3, as DNA: TGTGCCAGCACTAGGACAGGGGGTTACGAGCAGTACTTC. This translates into CASTRTGGYEQYF.

The V and J genes are TRBV9 and TRBJ2-1; possibly TRBD1 for D (6 bases). The CDR3 is 19 residues long. The V end lost 1 base, the J end lost 0 bases, and 20 bases lay between the germline ends. Per germline, CDR1 SGDLS and CDR2 YYNGEE. The CDR3 DNA sequence: TGTGCCAGCAGCGTAAGGACAGCGGACCCTCTCAGCTCCTACAATGAGCAGTTCTTC. Protein product: CASSVRTADPLSSYNEQFF.

This chain links TRBV5-5 with TRBJ1-1; D might be TRBD1 (5 bases). V was shortened by 0 bases and J by 2 bases, with 14 bases between the two germline ends. CDR3 size: 16 residues. Germline V CDR1 and CDR2: SGHKS, YYEKEE (reference sequence). The CDR3 DNA sequence: TGTGCCAGCAGCTTGGGAGAGGGACTTGCAAACACTGAAGCTTTCTTT. Its translation is CASSLGEGLANTEAFF.

The chain is built from TRBV19 and TRBJ2-7; D is undetermined. V shed 0 bases and J shed 2 bases, with 8 bases lying between them. This CDR3 is 14 amino acids long. Per the germline V gene, CDR1 is LNHDA and CDR2 is SQIVND (reference sequence). The CDR3 DNA reads TGTGCCAGTAGTATAGATGAGCTGACCTACGAGCAGTACTTC. Encoded protein: CASSIDELTYEQYF.

The genes are TRBV14 and TRBJ2-2; 10 bases agree with TRBD2. This CDR3 is 17 amino acids long. In germline, CDR1 is SGHDN, CDR2 FVKESK. V trimming: 0 bases; J trimming: 4 bases; junction bases outside the gene matches: 5. The CDR3, as DNA: TGTGCCAGCAGCCAAGAGGGACTAGCGAGATTCACCGGGGAGCTGTTTTTT. Its protein product is CASSQEGLARFTGELFF.

The CDR3 nucleotides read TGCAGCGACCTACAGGGGGTGGACTATGGCTACACCTTC. Translation: CSDLQGVDYGYTF. The chain is built from TRBV29-1 and TRBJ1-2, with 8 bases identical to TRBD1. Trimming cost V 7 bases and J 3 bases; bases outside gene matches: 7. Germline V lookup: CDR1 SQVTM, CDR2 ANQGSEA. This CDR3 spans 13 amino acids. Looking up the rest from reference TRBV29-1 and TRBJ1-2 gives the full variable domain: SAVISQKPSRDICQRGTSLTIQCQVDSQVTMMFWYRQQPGQSLTLIATANQGSEATYESGFVIDKFPISRPNLTFSTLTVSNMSPEDSSIYLCSDLQGVDYGYTFGSGTRLTVV.

The chain carries TRBV19 and TRBJ1-1; a possible D gene is TRBD1 (6 bases). The length of the CDR3 is 13 residues. Trimming took off 5 bases at V and 11 bases at J, with 18 bases between the two ends. Germline loops: CDR1 LNHDA, CDR2 SQIVND (reference sequence). The CDR3 DNA follows: TGTGCCAGTAGTTTACAGGGAGGGTTTTTCGCTTTCTTT. This codes for CASSLQGGFFAFF.

This clone occurred a few times. This CDR3 is CSVVPTRQGERGYTF. The CDR3 DNA reads as TGCAGCGTCGTACCTACAAGACAGGGAGAACGGGGCTACACCTTC. This chain links TRBV29-1 with TRBJ1-2; 7 nucleotides line up with TRBD1. The CDR3 extends over 15 amino acids. The ends lost 6 bases at V and 8 bases at J; junction bases unmatched: 18. Germline CDR1 reads SQVTM; CDR2 reads ANQGSEA.

V is TRBV19 and J is TRBJ2-1; 10 bases are a match to TRBD2. This CDR3 spans 14 amino acids. Germline CDR1 reads LNHDA; CDR2 reads SQIVND (reference sequence). The junction had 6 bases not matched to a gene; V was cut back by 4 bases and J by 9 bases. CDR3 residues: CASSTLAGAVEQFF. The CDR3 nucleotides are TGTGCCAGTAGTACCCTAGCGGGAGCTGTTGAGCAGTTCTTC. Looking up the rest from reference TRBV19 and TRBJ2-1 gives the full variable domain: DGGITQSPKYLFRKEGQNVTLSCEQNLNHDAMYWYRQDPGQGLRLIYYSQIVNDFQKGDIAEGYSVSREKKESFPLTVTSAQKNPTAFYLCASSTLAGAVEQFFGPGTRLTVL.

The chain joins TRBV9 to TRBJ2-1, with D hard to call. From germline, CDR1 is SGDLS and CDR2 YYNGEE. The CDR3 runs 13 residues. Trimming removed 4 bases at V and 7 bases at J, with 12 bases between. The CDR3, as DNA: TGTGCCAGCAGCCCACCACCAGAAAATGAGCAGTTCTTC. This translates into CASSPPPENEQFF.

This chain joins TRBV19 and TRBJ2-7; the match to TRBD2 covers 7 bases. V was clipped by 1 base and J by 2 bases; unmatched bases: 8. The CDR3 contains 16 residues. Germline CDR1 is LNHDA and CDR2 is SQIVND (reference sequence). Here the CDR3 DNA reads TGTGCCAGTAGTATAGTTGGGGAGCGGGGACCCTACGAGCAGTACTTC. Amino acid sequence: CASSIVGERGPYEQYF.

J is TRBJ2-7 and V is TRBV2, with D possibly being TRBD2 (6 bases). V was clipped by 2 bases and J by 3 bases, with 17 bases between them. Germline CDR1 SNHLY, CDR2 FYNNEI. This CDR3 comprises 16 residues. In DNA form, the CDR3 reads TGTGCCAGCAGTGAACTCGGAGGGTTTTCCGTCTACGAGCAGTACTTC. Translated, it gives CASSELGGFSVYEQYF.

The chain links TRBV13 to TRBJ2-2; 8 bases map to TRBD1. The length of the CDR3 is 15 residues. Per germline, CDR1 PRHDT and CDR2 FYEKMQ (reference sequence). V was pared by 4 bases and J by 4 bases, with 5 bases of the junction left unmatched. The CDR3 nucleotides read TGTGCCAGCAGCTACCAAGGGACAGGCACCGGGGAGCTGTTTTTT. Translating gives CASSYQGTGTGELFF. The entire variable domain, with the rest obtained from reference TRBV13 and TRBJ2-2, is as follows: AAGVIQSPRHLIKEKRETATLKCYPIPRHDTVYWYQQGPGQDPQFLISFYEKMQSDKGSIPDRFSAQQFSDYHSELNMSSLELGDSALYFCASSYQGTGTGELFFGEGSRLTVL.

The V gene is TRBV6-1, the J gene TRBJ1-1; D gene ambiguous. This CDR3 has 14 amino acids. The germline V gene has CDR1 MNHNS and CDR2 SASEGT. Trimming left V 2 bases short and J 5 bases short, with 12 bases between. The CDR3 DNA reads as TGTGCCAGCAGTGAACGAACTGGAGGGACTGAAGCTTTCTTT. It is translated as CASSERTGGTEAFF.

V gene TRBV11-2 combines with J gene TRBJ2-7; D is unresolved. Germline CDR1 reads SGHAT; CDR2 reads FQNNGV. The CDR3 loop spans 11 amino acids. Trimming took off 3 bases at V and 4 bases at J, with 4 bases between the two ends. CDR3 residues: CASSFYYEQYF. The CDR3, as DNA: TGTGCCAGCAGCTTTTATTACGAGCAGTACTTC.

J is TRBJ2-7 and V is TRBV7-9; maybe TRBD1 (6 bases). Trimming stripped 5 bases from V and 3 bases from J, with 11 bases between. The CDR3 is 13 residues long. CDR1 SEHNR and CDR2 FQNEAQ come from the germline V gene (reference sequence). The CDR3 DNA is TGTGCCAGCAGCCCGTACAGGGACTACGAGCAGTACTTC. Its protein is CASSPYRDYEQYF.

CDR3 amino acids: CASNKRGYEQYF. The CDR3 nucleotides read TGTGCCAGCAACAAGCGGGGCTACGAGCAGTACTTC. This chain links TRBV28 with TRBJ2-7; TRBD2 agrees at 7 bases. Germline V gene data show CDR1 as MDHEN and CDR2 as SYDVKM. The CDR3 has 12 residues. V was clipped by 7 bases and J by 3 bases; unmatched bases: 3.

The chain couples TRBV4-3 to TRBJ2-1, with TRBD2 as a possible D gene (6 bases). Trimming left V 0 bases short and J 6 bases short, with 21 bases between. Germline CDR1 LGHNA, CDR2 YSLEER. This CDR3 contains 18 residues. CDR3 protein: CASSQDYTGRGLINEQFF. The CDR3 region has the DNA TGCGCCAGCAGCCAAGATTATACCGGAAGGGGACTCATCAATGAGCAGTTCTTC.

The rearrangement links TRBV25-1 to TRBJ1-6; unclear D gene. Trimming removed 3 bases at V and 10 bases at J, with 7 bases between. Germline CDR1 is MGHDK and CDR2 is SYGVNS. This CDR3 comprises 12 residues. In DNA form, the CDR3 reads TGTGCCAGCAGTGACCGGAGATCACCCCTCCACTTT. It encodes CASSDRRSPLHF.

The chain carries TRBV29-1 and TRBJ2-2; TRBD2 might be the D (6 bases). Looked up from germline, CDR1 is SQVTM and CDR2 is ANQGSEA. The CDR3 covers 14 residues. Between the trimmed V and J ends, which lost 2 bases and 10 bases, there was a span of 17 bases. The CDR3 coding sequence is TGCAGCGTTGAATTGGCGGGAATGGGGGTGGAGCTGTTTTTT. Protein product: CSVELAGMGVELFF.

The gene calls are TRBV4-1 and TRBJ2-6; D possibly corresponds to TRBD2 (5 bases). Trimming cost V 4 bases and J 4 bases, with 11 bases left between them. The CDR3 is 15 amino acids. Germline CDR1 and CDR2: MGHRA and YSYEKL. Written as DNA, the CDR3 is TGCGCCAGCAGCCTGAGCGGTACCGGGGCCAACGTCCTGACTTTC. It is translated as CASSLSGTGANVLTF.

This clone was counted only a few times. This rearrangement joins TRBV21-1 to TRBJ2-5; the table's D gene call, TRBD2, was not cross checked with the DNA. TRBV21-1 counts as a pseudogene. The CDR3 has 16 residues. The CDR3 protein is CASSKLLAGFQETQYF. The CDR3, as DNA: TGTGCCAGCAGCAAACTACTAGCGGGGTTCCAAGAGACCCAGTACTTC.

The table lists this clone with a count of one. The CDR3 is CASSVHQGENTEAFF. The CDR3 nucleotides are TGTGCCAGCAGCGTTCATCAGGGGGAAAACACTGAAGCTTTCTTT. The V gene is TRBV11-2, the J gene TRBJ1-1; 7 positions agree with TRBD1. Germline V lookup: CDR1 SGHAT, CDR2 FQNNGV. J gave up 2 bases and V 5 bases, and 8 bases lay outside the gene matches. The CDR3 runs 15 residues.

This clone was detected a few times. The chain has TRBV7-8 and TRBJ2-1; perhaps TRBD2 as D (5 bases). Trimming stripped 3 bases from V and 5 bases from J, with 5 bases between. Germline V CDR1 and CDR2: SGHVS, FQNEAQ. This CDR3 region has 12 residues. CDR3 in amino acids: CASSFGDNEQFF. For the CDR3, the DNA is TGTGCCAGCAGCTTCGGGGACAATGAGCAGTTCTTC.

The rearrangement links TRBV7-9 to TRBJ2-3, with D possibly being TRBD2 (5 bases). CDR1 SEHNR and CDR2 FQNEAQ come from the germline V gene (reference sequence). Trimming took off 6 bases at V and 5 bases at J, with 18 bases between the two ends. The CDR3 runs 15 residues. The CDR3 region has the DNA TGTGCCAGCAGTTTGAGCGGTTCTTGGGGAGATACGCAGTATTTT. It yields the protein CASSLSGSWGDTQYF.